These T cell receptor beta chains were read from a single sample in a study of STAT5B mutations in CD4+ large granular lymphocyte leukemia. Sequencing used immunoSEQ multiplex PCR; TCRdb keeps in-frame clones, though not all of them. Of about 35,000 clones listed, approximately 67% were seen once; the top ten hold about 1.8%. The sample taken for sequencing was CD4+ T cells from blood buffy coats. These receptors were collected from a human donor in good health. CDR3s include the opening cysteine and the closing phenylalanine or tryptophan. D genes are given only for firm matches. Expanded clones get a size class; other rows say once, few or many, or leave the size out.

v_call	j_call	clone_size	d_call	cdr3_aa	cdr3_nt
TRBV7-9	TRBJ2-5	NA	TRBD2	CASSLARLAGDLGETQYF	TGTGCCAGCAGCTTAGCCCGACTAGCGGGGGACTTGGGGGAGACCCAGTACTTC
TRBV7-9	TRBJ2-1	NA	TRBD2	CASSFPTSGGPYNEQFF	TGTGCCAGCAGCTTTCCGACTAGCGGGGGACCTTACAATGAGCAGTTCTTC
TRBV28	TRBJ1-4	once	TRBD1	CASSSGQGVSTNEKLFF	TGTGCCAGCAGTTCGGGGCAGGGGGTATCAACTAATGAAAAACTGTTTTTT
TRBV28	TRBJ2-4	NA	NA	CASGEGTAHDIQYF	TGTGCCAGCGGGGAGGGGACAGCCCACGACATTCAGTACTTC
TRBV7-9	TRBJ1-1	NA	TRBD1	CASSARQGNNAEAFF	TGTGCCAGCAGCGCAAGACAGGGTAATAACGCTGAAGCTTTCTTT
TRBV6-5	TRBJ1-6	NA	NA	CASRQHNSPLHF	TGTGCCAGCAGACAGCACAATTCACCCCTCCACTTT
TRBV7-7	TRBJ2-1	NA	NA	CASSLGGTNEQFF	TGTGCCAGCAGCTTAGGAGGGACCAATGAGCAGTTCTTC
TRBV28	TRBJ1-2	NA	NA	CASSGPNDRGYTF	TGTGCCAGCAGTGGACCGAATGACAGGGGCTACACCTTC
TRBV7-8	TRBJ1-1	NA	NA	CASSLGQVWNTEAFF	TGTGCCAGCAGCTTAGGACAGGTGTGGAACACTGAAGCTTTCTTT
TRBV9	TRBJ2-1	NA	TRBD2	CASSVEGLVYNEQFF	TGTGCCAGCAGCGTAGAAGGACTAGTCTACAATGAGCAGTTCTTC
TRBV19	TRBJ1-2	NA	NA	CASSTDYGYTF	TGTGCCAGTAGCACAGACTATGGCTACACCTTC
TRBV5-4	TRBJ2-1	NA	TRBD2	CASRAGLAEYNEQFF	TGTGCCAGCAGAGCGGGACTAGCGGAGTACAATGAGCAGTTCTTC
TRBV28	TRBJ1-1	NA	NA	CASSSRDIRNTEAFF	TGTGCCAGCAGTTCCCGGGACATTCGGAACACTGAAGCTTTCTTT
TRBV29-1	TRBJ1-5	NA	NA	CSVARGAGNQPQHF	TGCAGCGTTGCTCGAGGGGCGGGCAATCAGCCCCAGCATTTT
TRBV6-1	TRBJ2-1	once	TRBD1	CASSDRRGLDNEQFF	TGTGCCAGCAGCGACCGAAGGGGGCTCGACAATGAGCAGTTCTTC
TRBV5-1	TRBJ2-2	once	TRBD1	CASSSGQVSTGELFF	TGCGCCAGCAGCTCCGGACAGGTCTCCACCGGGGAGCTGTTTTTT
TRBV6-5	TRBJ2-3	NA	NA	CASSISQGTDTQYF	TGTGCCAGCAGTATTTCTCAGGGCACAGATACGCAGTATTTT
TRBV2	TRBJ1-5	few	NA	CASSSSGTNQPQHF	TGTGCCAGCAGTTCCTCCGGGACCAATCAGCCCCAGCATTTT
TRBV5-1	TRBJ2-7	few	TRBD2	CASGKLAGTRRGSYEQYF	TGCGCCAGCGGGAAACTAGCGGGGACCCGCCGGGGCTCCTACGAGCAGTACTTC
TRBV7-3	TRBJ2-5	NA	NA	CASSSQETQYF	TGTGCCAGCAGCTCCCAAGAGACCCAGTACTTC
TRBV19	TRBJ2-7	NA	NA	CASSSGQRVYEQYF	TGTGCCAGTAGTAGCGGCCAACGGGTATACGAGCAGTACTTC
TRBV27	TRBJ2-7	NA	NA	CASSALGPGEQYF	TGTGCCAGCAGTGCCCTCGGTCCCGGCGAGCAGTACTTC
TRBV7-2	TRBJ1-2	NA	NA	CASSSPTMMSYGYTF	TGTGCCAGCAGCTCCCCGACTATGATGAGCTATGGCTACACCTTC
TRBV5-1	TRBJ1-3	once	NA	CASSPVEGGGNTIYF	TGCGCCAGCAGCCCCGTGGAAGGTGGGGGAAACACCATATATTTT
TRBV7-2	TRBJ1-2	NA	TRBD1	CASSQQGNYGYTF	TGTGCCAGCAGCCAACAGGGGAACTATGGCTACACCTTC
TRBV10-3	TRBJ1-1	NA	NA	CAIREVRNTEAFF	TGTGCCATCAGAGAGGTGAGGAACACTGAAGCTTTCTTT
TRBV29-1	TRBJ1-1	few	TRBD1	CSVWVGTGGTEAFF	TGCAGCGTTTGGGTTGGGACAGGGGGCACTGAAGCTTTCTTT
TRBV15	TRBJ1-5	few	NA	CATSRGGGNQPQHF	TGTGCCACCAGCAGAGGGGGGGGCAATCAGCCCCAGCATTTT
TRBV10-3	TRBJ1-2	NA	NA	CAIDPGRLNYGYTF	TGTGCCATAGACCCTGGGCGGCTTAACTATGGCTACACCTTC
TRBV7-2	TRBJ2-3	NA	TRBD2	CASSLAAGGQDTQYF	TGTGCCAGCAGCTTAGCGGCGGGGGGGCAAGATACGCAGTATTTT
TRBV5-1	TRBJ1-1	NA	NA	CASSLARNRVNTEAFF	TGCGCCAGCAGCTTGGCCAGAAACAGGGTGAACACTGAAGCTTTCTTT
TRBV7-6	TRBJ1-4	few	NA	CASSWGGREKLFF	TGTGCCAGCAGCTGGGGGGGCAGAGAAAAACTGTTTTTT
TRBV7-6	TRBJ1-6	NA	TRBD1	CASSPTGTDNSPLHF	TGTGCCAGCAGCCCGACCGGGACAGATAATTCACCCCTCCACTTT
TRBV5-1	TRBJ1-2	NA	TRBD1	CASSLGTGGNYGYTF	TGCGCCAGCAGCTTGGGGACAGGCGGAAACTATGGCTACACCTTC
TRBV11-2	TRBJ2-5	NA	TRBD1	CASSAGQGGIETQYF	TGTGCCAGCAGCGCGGGACAGGGGGGAATAGAGACCCAGTACTTC
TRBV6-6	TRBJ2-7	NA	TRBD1	CASSYPRGNYEQYF	TGTGCCAGCAGTTACCCCAGGGGGAACTACGAGCAGTACTTC
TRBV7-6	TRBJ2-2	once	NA	CASSGQAGDTGELFF	TGTGCCAGCAGCGGACAGGCGGGGGACACCGGGGAGCTGTTTTTT
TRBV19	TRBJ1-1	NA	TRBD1	CASSPGTGRFMNTEAFF	TGTGCCAGTAGTCCCGGGACAGGGCGTTTCATGAACACTGAAGCTTTCTTT
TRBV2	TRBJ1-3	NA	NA	CASRAGAPSGNTIYF	TGTGCCAGCAGAGCCGGGGCTCCCTCTGGAAACACCATATATTTT
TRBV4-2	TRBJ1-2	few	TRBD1	CASSPGQGSSYGYTF	TGTGCCAGCAGCCCCGGACAGGGGAGTAGCTATGGCTACACCTTC
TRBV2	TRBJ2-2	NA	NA	CASSASWTGELFF	TGTGCCAGCAGTGCAAGTTGGACCGGGGAGCTGTTTTTT
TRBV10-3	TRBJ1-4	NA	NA	CAISESGSLEKLFF	TGTGCCATCAGTGAGTCGGGGTCCCTTGAAAAACTGTTTTTT
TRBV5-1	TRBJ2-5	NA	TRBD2	CASSLTGTTQETQYF	TGCGCCAGCAGCCTAACCGGGACTACCCAAGAGACCCAGTACTTC
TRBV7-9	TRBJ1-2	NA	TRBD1	CASSRTGSGYTF	TGTGCCAGCAGCCGGACAGGGAGTGGCTACACCTTC
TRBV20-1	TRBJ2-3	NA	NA	CSASFTDTQYF	TGCAGTGCTAGTTTCACAGATACGCAGTATTTT
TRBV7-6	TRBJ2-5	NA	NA	CASSTGQIWETQYF	TGTGCCAGCAGCACCGGACAAATATGGGAGACCCAGTACTTC
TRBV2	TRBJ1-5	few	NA	CASRDSSNQPQHF	TGTGCCAGCAGAGATTCTAGCAATCAGCCCCAGCATTTT
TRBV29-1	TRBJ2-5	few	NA	CSVGYAEETQYF	TGCAGCGTTGGGTACGCTGAAGAGACCCAGTACTTC
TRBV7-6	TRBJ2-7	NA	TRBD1	CASSLGVTGTGAFYEQYF	TGTGCCAGCAGCTTGGGGGTGACCGGGACAGGGGCCTTCTACGAGCAGTACTTC
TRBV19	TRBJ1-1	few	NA	CASSEWGTNTEAFF	TGTGCCAGTAGTGAATGGGGCACGAACACTGAAGCTTTCTTT
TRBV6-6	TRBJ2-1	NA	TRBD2	CASSRGLAGGPDEQFF	TGTGCCAGCAGCCGAGGACTAGCGGGGGGGCCGGATGAGCAGTTCTTC
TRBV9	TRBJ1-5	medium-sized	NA	CASSVGAGLGQPQHF	TGTGCCAGCAGCGTAGGAGCAGGCCTAGGGCAGCCCCAGCATTTT
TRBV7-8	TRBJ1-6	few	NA	CASSLVSGRSPLHF	TGTGCCAGCAGCTTAGTATCCGGGAGGTCACCCCTCCACTTT
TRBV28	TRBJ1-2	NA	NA	CASSPGPGRGYGYTF	TGTGCCAGCAGTCCCGGGCCGGGGAGGGGCTATGGCTACACCTTC